Shown below are 9 T cell receptor beta chains from a single sample sequenced in a study of PD-1 blockade in classical Hodgkin lymphoma. Using immunoSEQ multiplex PCR, the repertoire was profiled, and TCRdb retains in-frame clones only, with some absent. The table includes roughly 10,000 clones, about 75% detected once. Each patient experienced a relapse that followed autologous stem cell transplantation, and brentuximab vedotin exposure varied. The source was peripheral blood mononuclear cells (PBMCs), collected at baseline. These receptor sequences come from a human donor with classical Hodgkin lymphoma.

CDR3 DNA sequence: TGCGCCAGCAGTGACGGGACTAGCGTCACCTACGAGCAGTACTTC. It encodes CASSDGTSVTYEQYF. The V gene is TRBV10-1, the J gene TRBJ2-7, with TRBD2 matching 10 bases. This CDR3 comprises 15 residues. CDR1 is WNHNN and CDR2 is SYGVQD in the germline V gene (reference sequence). Trimming removed 3 bases from V and 2 bases from J; junction bases left unmatched: 4.

This chain uses TRBV2 with TRBJ2-3, with D possibly TRBD2 on 6 matching bases. The CDR3 runs to 15 residues. The V gene's germline CDR1 is SNHLY and CDR2 FYNNEI. V was pared by 6 bases and J by 0 bases, with 13 bases between. This CDR3 reads CASRRSAGSTDTQYF. DNA of the CDR3: TGTGCCAGCAGACGGTCAGCGGGCAGCACAGATACGCAGTATTTT.

This clone was seen a few times. The rearrangement links TRBV10-3 to TRBJ2-7, with D unclear. CDR1 and CDR2 from the germline V gene are ENHRY and SYGVKD. V was shortened by 2 bases and J by 2 bases, with 13 bases between the two germline ends. The CDR3 is 15 amino acids. In nucleotides, the CDR3 is TGTGCCATCAGTGAGGAGCAGAACCAGGCCTACGAGCAGTACTTC. As protein: CAISEEQNQAYEQYF.

The chain employs TRBV29-1 and TRBJ2-7, with 8 nucleotides matching TRBD1. Germline-derived CDR1 and CDR2 are SQVTM and ANQGSEA. The CDR3 is 13 amino acids. V lost 4 bases and J lost 4; bases outside the gene matches: 6. In DNA, the CDR3 is TGCAGCGTTGGACAGGGGTACCTTTACGAGCAGTACTTC. Amino acid sequence: CSVGQGYLYEQYF.

This clone was observed a few times. The CDR3 DNA follows: TGTGCCAGCAGCTTAGAGGGTTCCACAGATACGCAGTATTTT. Its translation: CASSLEGSTDTQYF. V gene TRBV7-2 combines with J gene TRBJ2-3; D call uncertain. The V end was cut by 1 base, the J end by 2 bases, with 7 bases between. The CDR3 length is 14 residues. Germline CDR1 reads SGHTA; CDR2 reads FQGNSA.

The gene calls are TRBV29-1 and TRBJ1-5; the match to TRBD1 covers 9 bases. CDR1 and CDR2 from the germline V gene are SQVTM and ANQGSEA. This CDR3 is built from 16 residues. V trimming: 4 bases; J trimming: 3 bases; junction bases outside the gene matches: 10. CDR3 residues: CSVVVAGTGYNQPQHF. In DNA, the CDR3 is TGCAGCGTTGTAGTTGCCGGGACAGGGTACAATCAGCCCCAGCATTTT.

The chain uses TRBV21-1 and TRBJ2-1; the table's D call, TRBD1, has no DNA check behind it. TRBV21-1 is classified as a pseudogene. The CDR3 is 20 residues long. CDR3 sequence (DNA): TGTGCCAGCAGCAAACCCGGACAGGGGTGCCTTATGCCCTCCTACAATGAGCAGTTCTTC. This codes for CASSKPGQGCLMPSYNEQFF.

In its sample, this clone was seen a few times. The chain carries TRBV1 and TRBJ1-6; TRBD1 was called by the table and not checked on the DNA. TRBV1 is classified as a pseudogene. The length of the CDR3 is 15 residues. The CDR3 reads CTSSQEKGNGSPLHF. For the CDR3, the DNA is TGCACCAGCAGCCAAGAGAAGGGGAACGGATCACCCCTCCACTTT.

V gene TRBV4-2 combines with J gene TRBJ2-1; D is possibly TRBD2 (5 bases). The length of the CDR3 is 16 residues. Germline CDR1 is LGHNA and CDR2 is YNFKEQ. The germline V and J ends were trimmed by 0 bases and 2 bases, with 11 bases remaining between them. This chain's CDR3 is CASSQDGGITYNEQFF. CDR3 DNA sequence: TGTGCCAGCAGCCAAGACGGAGGAATCACCTACAATGAGCAGTTCTTC.